The 28 T cell receptor beta chains presented below share a single source sample, sequenced in a study of blood T cells in healthy people across ages. The use of a sample-barcoded 5' primer and a J-beta primer mix characterized a second PCR of roughly 6 to 12 cycles. TCRdb recomputed calls from the 5' RACE reads with MiXCR, one row per CDR3 protein. Of just over 1 million distinct CDR3 sequences listed, around 45% are singletons. The sequenced material came from blood. All receptors derive from a woman aged 55-70 years in good health.

The V call is TRBV28, the J call TRBJ2-4; tentatively, D is TRBD2 (6 bases). V dropped 3 bases and J dropped 0 bases, with 9 bases sitting between them. Germline lookup yields CDR1 MDHEN and CDR2 SYDVKM. The CDR3 loop spans 15 amino acids. The CDR3 region has the DNA TGTGCCAGCAGTTTCGGGGGTGAAGCCAAAAACATTCAGTACTTC. Amino acids: CASSFGGEAKNIQYF.

CDR3 DNA sequence: TGTGCCACCAGCAGAGCGCGGGAGGACGAGCAGTACTTC. Its protein is CATSRAREDEQYF. The rearrangement joins TRBV15 to TRBJ2-7, with 8 nucleotides matching TRBD2. CDR1 and CDR2 (germline): LNHNV, YYDKDF (reference sequence). Trimming cost V 1 base and J 5 bases; bases outside gene matches: 1. CDR3 size: 13 residues.

The V and J genes are TRBV9 and TRBJ1-2; D remains ambiguous. The CDR3 has 12 residues. Germline V gene data show CDR1 as SGDLS and CDR2 as YYNGEE. Between the trimmed V and J ends, which lost 4 bases and 9 bases, there was a span of 13 bases. CDR3 nucleotides: TGTGCCAGCAGCCCTCTGGTTAGTAGCTACACCTTC. Translation gives CASSPLVSSYTF.

This CDR3 reads CATSREGREAFF. CDR3 sequence (DNA): TGTGCCACCAGCAGAGAGGGCAGAGAAGCTTTCTTT. V and J are TRBV15 and TRBJ1-1; D uncertain. V shed 0 bases and J shed 8 bases, with 7 bases lying between them. CDR1 and CDR2 from the germline V gene are LNHNV and YYDKDF (reference sequence). The CDR3 runs to 12 residues.

The chain joins TRBV18 to TRBJ1-4; 7 bases are shared with TRBD1. The CDR3 sequence is 13 residues long. Trimming at V came to 3 bases and at J to 8 bases, leaving 3 bases not matched to a gene. CDR1 is KGHSH, CDR2 LQKENI, per germline. CDR3 residues: CASSPDREEKLFF. CDR3 sequence (DNA): TGTGCCAGCTCACCCGACAGGGAGGAAAAACTGTTTTTT.

The CDR3 loop is CASSARDRGKNEQFF. Here the CDR3 DNA reads TGTGCCAGTAGTGCGAGGGACAGGGGCAAGAATGAGCAGTTCTTC. The chain links TRBV19 to TRBJ2-1, with TRBD1 matching 10 bases. Germline-derived CDR1 and CDR2 are LNHDA and SQIVND (reference sequence). V dropped 5 bases and J dropped 7; count of bases not matched to a gene: 8. The CDR3 contains 15 residues.

This clonotype showed up just a few times. This chain connects TRBV7-8 to TRBJ2-3; 14 bases align to TRBD2. CDR3 length: 18 amino acids. V lost 3 bases and J lost 0; bases outside the gene matches: 5. Germline loops: CDR1 SGHVS, CDR2 FQNEAQ. CDR3 nucleotides: TGTGCCAGCAGCTTGCGGACTAGCGGGAGGCCGAGCACAGATACGCAGTATTTT. Protein sequence: CASSLRTSGRPSTDTQYF.

The chain is built from TRBV6-2 or TRBV6-3 and TRBJ2-6; D may match TRBD1 or TRBD2 (5 bases each). Per the germline V gene, CDR1 is MNHEY and CDR2 is SVGEGT. Trimming pared 3 bases from V and 4 bases from J, leaving 16 bases between. The CDR3 has 17 residues. In DNA, the CDR3 is TGTGCCAGCAGTTATCGTGGGGCCGGGGCCGGGGCCAACGTCCTGACTTTC. It specifies CASSYRGAGAGANVLTF.

This clonotype was recorded a few times. The genes are TRBV29-1 and TRBJ2-1; 7 bases agree with TRBD1. V shed 6 bases and J 5 bases; nucleotides not matched to a gene: 7. Germline CDR1 reads SQVTM; CDR2 reads ANQGSEA. There are 13 residues in the CDR3. The CDR3 DNA follows: TGCAGCGTCTTCCGGGACAGCCACAATGAGCAGTTCTTC. This translates into CSVFRDSHNEQFF.

V is TRBV20-1 and J is TRBJ2-5, with a tentative D call TRBD2 (6 bases). Looked up from germline, CDR1 is DFQATT and CDR2 is SNEGSKA (reference sequence). The V end was cut by 0 bases, the J end by 0 bases, with 17 bases between. The CDR3 extends over 17 amino acids. CDR3 loop: CSARDPLWGLNQETQYF. The CDR3 coding sequence is TGCAGTGCTAGAGATCCATTGTGGGGACTGAACCAAGAGACCCAGTACTTC.

The chain couples TRBV20-1 to TRBJ2-7, with TRBD2 matching over 8 bases. Germline CDR1 is DFQATT and CDR2 is SNEGSKA (reference sequence). V dropped 0 bases and J dropped 3; count of bases not matched to a gene: 1. This CDR3 has 13 amino acids. CDR3 nucleotides: TGCAGTGCTAGAGAGACTAGCGTCTACGAGCAGTACTTC. Translated, it gives CSARETSVYEQYF.

This clonotype has a handful of counts. One junction end does not reproduce the germline sequence, and a read error may be involved. For the CDR3, the DNA is TGCAGTGCTGGAGACTCAGCGGGAGAATATACGCAGTATTTT. This encodes CSAGDSAGEYTQYF. V is TRBV20-1 and J is TRBJ2-3, with TRBD2 identical over 8 bases. The CDR3 totals 14 residues. Per the germline V gene, CDR1 is DFQATT and CDR2 is SNEGSKA (reference sequence).

The J gene is TRBJ2-2, the V gene TRBV12-3 or TRBV12-4, with 7 bases aligning to TRBD1. Unmatched junction bases numbered 5, after V lost 3 bases and J lost 4 bases. The CDR3 extends over 15 amino acids. This CDR3 is CASSLRGGGTGELFF. CDR3 coding DNA: TGTGCCAGCAGTTTGAGAGGGGGCGGCACCGGGGAGCTGTTTTTT.

This clonotype occurred a few times. With a much larger clone just one base away, this may be a read error. The chain carries TRBV27 and TRBJ2-7; 7 bases agree with TRBD1. The V segment lost 7 bases and the J segment 2 bases; nucleotides outside the gene matches: 14. The CDR3 is made up of 16 amino acids. Looked up from germline, CDR1 is MNHEY and CDR2 is SMNVEV (reference sequence). Here the CDR3 reads CASTPGQCFLPYEQYF. The CDR3 nucleotides read TGTGCCAGCACCCCGGGACAGTGTTTTCTTCCCTACGAGCAGTACTTC.

This chain's CDR3 is CASSRGWDRSYEQYF. In DNA form, the CDR3 reads TGTGCCAGCAGTCGGGGGTGGGACAGATCCTACGAGCAGTACTTC. J is TRBJ2-7 and V is TRBV6-1, with D maybe TRBD1 (7 bases). Germline-derived CDR1 and CDR2 are MNHNS and SASEGT. The CDR3 consists of 15 residues. With 5 bases removed from V and 1 base from J, the gap between germline ends came to 15 bases.

The chain uses TRBV12-3 or TRBV12-4 and TRBJ2-5; TRBD1 agrees at 8 bases. The CDR3 is 13 residues long. J gave up 5 bases and V 6 bases, and 5 bases lay outside the gene matches. The CDR3 bases are TGTGCCAGCAGACCGGGACAGGAGGAGACCCAGTACTTC. It codes for CASRPGQEETQYF.

In its sample, this clonotype was seen many times. This chain uses TRBV11-2 with TRBJ2-3; possible D gene TRBD2, 6 bases. Germline V gives CDR1 SGHAT, CDR2 FQNNGV. Between the trimmed V and J ends, which lost 2 bases and 1 base, there was a span of 16 bases. The CDR3 totals 17 residues. The CDR3 DNA follows: TGTGCCAGCAGCTTACCCCAAACGGGACTCCGCACAGATACGCAGTATTTT. Its protein is CASSLPQTGLRTDTQYF.

This chain uses TRBV27 with TRBJ2-3; D may be TRBD1 (6 bases). CDR1 and CDR2 from the germline V gene are MNHEY and SMNVEV (reference sequence). Trimming shortened V by 2 bases and J by 0 bases, and 18 bases separated the two germline ends. This CDR3 is 18 amino acids long. This chain's CDR3 is CASSLRPDRLTSTDTQYF. In DNA, the CDR3 is TGTGCCAGCAGTTTACGCCCCGACAGGTTAACTAGCACAGATACGCAGTATTTT.

The rearrangement uses TRBV6-5 and TRBJ2-7, with D possibly TRBD2 on 5 matching bases. This CDR3 region has 15 residues. V lost 6 bases and J 4 bases, leaving 19 bases between the germline ends. Germline V gene data show CDR1 as MNHEY and CDR2 as SVGAGI. The CDR3 loop is CASRPPSGSVYEQYF. Written as DNA, the CDR3 is TGTGCCAGCAGGCCGCCTAGTGGGAGCGTTTACGAGCAGTACTTC.

The chain carries TRBV7-3 and TRBJ2-1; D might be TRBD2 (7 bases). The CDR3 totals 17 residues. Per germline, CDR1 SGHTA and CDR2 FQGTGA. The V gene lost 5 bases and the J gene lost 4 bases, with 21 bases spanning the gap. For the CDR3, the DNA is TGTGCCAGCAGCCCCGAGGAGGGGGGAGGGCCGTACAATGAGCAGTTCTTC. This sequence encodes CASSPEEGGGPYNEQFF.

This clonotype was observed a few times. The chain combines TRBV6-5 with TRBJ2-3; tentatively, D is TRBD2 (6 bases). CDR1 and CDR2 (germline): MNHEY, SVGAGI. The ends were cut back, 0 bases at V and 2 bases at J, with 12 bases in the middle. The CDR3 covers 16 residues. CDR3 residues: CASSYSQRVITDTQYF. The CDR3 DNA reads TGTGCCAGCAGTTACTCGCAGCGGGTTATCACAGATACGCAGTATTTT.

This clonotype came up a few times. One junction end disagrees with the germline gene, perhaps due to a read error. The chain carries TRBV2 and TRBJ2-5; TRBD1 aligns across 7 bases. Looked up from germline, CDR1 is SNHLY and CDR2 is FYNNEI. This CDR3 is 12 amino acids long. CDR3: CASRDRQGTQYF. The DNA for the CDR3 is TGTGCCAGCAGGGACAGGCAAGGGACCCAGTACTTC. Together with reference TRBV2 and TRBJ2-5, the CDR3 gives the full variable domain: EPEVTQTPSHQVTQMGQEVILRCVPISNHLYFYWYRQILGQKVEFLVSFYNNEISEKSEIFDDQFSVERPDGSNFTLKIRSTKLEDSAMYFCASRDRQGTQYFGPGTRLLVL.

For this clonotype: A single base separates this from a much larger clone, so it may be a read error. The chain joins TRBV29-1 to TRBJ2-5; D is possibly TRBD2 (7 bases). This CDR3 contains 13 residues. CDR1 is SQVTM and CDR2 is ANQGSEA in the germline V gene. As DNA, the CDR3 is TGCGGCGTTGAGGGGGGGCTAGAAGAGACCCAGTACTTC. Residues: CGVEGGLEETQYF.

The chain couples TRBV20-1 to TRBJ2-1, with a possible D match to TRBD2 (5 bases). Germline CDR1 and CDR2: DFQATT and SNEGSKA (reference sequence). The V gene lost 0 bases and the J gene lost 4 bases, with 19 bases spanning the gap. CDR3 length: 17 amino acids. Here the CDR3 reads CSARDRGLLGSYNEQFF. CDR3 in DNA: TGCAGTGCTAGAGATCGGGGTCTCCTAGGAAGTTACAATGAGCAGTTCTTC.

V usage is TRBV3-1 and J usage is TRBJ2-5; D not resolved. Between the trimmed V and J ends, which lost 0 bases and 11 bases, there was a span of 10 bases. This CDR3 has 12 residues. Germline V gene sequence: CDR1 LGHDT, CDR2 YNNKEL (reference sequence). The CDR3 bases are TGTGCCAGCAGCCAAGACTGGGCGGAGCAGTACTTC. Its translation: CASSQDWAEQYF.

On this clonotype itself: Its ends do not fully match the called genes, so a read error is possible. The V gene is TRBV12-3 or TRBV12-4, the J gene TRBJ2-1, with 11 bases identical to TRBD2. This CDR3 region has 17 residues. The CDR3 protein is CAGSSRLAGRSYNEQFF. CDR3 nucleotide sequence: TGTGCCGGCAGTTCCAGACTAGCGGGAAGGTCCTACAATGAGCAGTTCTTC.

J is TRBJ2-2 and V is TRBV12-3 or TRBV12-4, with D hard to call. With 9 bases removed from V and 0 bases from J, the gap between germline ends came to 14 bases. This CDR3 region has 15 residues. Here the CDR3 DNA reads TGTGCCAGTTCCCGCGGAGACGCGAACACCGGGGAGCTGTTTTTT. Its protein product is CASSRGDANTGELFF.

V is TRBV6-6 and J is TRBJ2-5; TRBD1 aligns across 8 bases. Germline CDR1 and CDR2: MNHNY and SVGAGI (reference sequence). Trimming cost V 11 bases and J 0 bases; bases outside gene matches: 5. This CDR3 region has 13 residues. The CDR3 sequence: CAHRGTNQETQYF. CDR3 in DNA: TGTGCCCACAGGGGGACCAACCAAGAGACCCAGTACTTC.